This TCR beta chain was recorded in a study of monozygotic twins with inflammatory bowel disease. Via template switching, UMIs carrying a 6-nucleotide sample barcode were introduced. Reprocessing the 5' RACE reads, TCRdb reports a single entry for every CDR3 protein and omits DNA. The sample data list around 450,000 distinct CDR3 sequences. The CDR3 has 15 amino acids. Germline loops: CDR1 SGHVS, CDR2 FNYEAQ. Collection of a roughly 2.3 ml blood sample took place per donor. After skipping T cell sorting, the authors isolated total RNA from whole blood. The source material was blood. V and J are TRBV7-6 and TRBJ1-2; TCRdb names TRBD1, which stays unverified in the absence of DNA. This clonotype originated in a human donor with ulcerative colitis or Crohn's disease, or a healthy co-twin of an affected twin (not recorded which). CDR3 protein: CASSLLGQGAGGYTF. Full variable domain (rest looked up from reference TRBV7-6 and TRBJ1-2): GAGVSQSPRYKVTKRGQDVALRCDPISGHVSLYWYRQALGQGPEFLTYFNYEAQQDKSGLPNDRFSAERPEGSISTLTIQRTEQRDSAMYRCASSLLGQGAGGYTFGSGTRLTVV.